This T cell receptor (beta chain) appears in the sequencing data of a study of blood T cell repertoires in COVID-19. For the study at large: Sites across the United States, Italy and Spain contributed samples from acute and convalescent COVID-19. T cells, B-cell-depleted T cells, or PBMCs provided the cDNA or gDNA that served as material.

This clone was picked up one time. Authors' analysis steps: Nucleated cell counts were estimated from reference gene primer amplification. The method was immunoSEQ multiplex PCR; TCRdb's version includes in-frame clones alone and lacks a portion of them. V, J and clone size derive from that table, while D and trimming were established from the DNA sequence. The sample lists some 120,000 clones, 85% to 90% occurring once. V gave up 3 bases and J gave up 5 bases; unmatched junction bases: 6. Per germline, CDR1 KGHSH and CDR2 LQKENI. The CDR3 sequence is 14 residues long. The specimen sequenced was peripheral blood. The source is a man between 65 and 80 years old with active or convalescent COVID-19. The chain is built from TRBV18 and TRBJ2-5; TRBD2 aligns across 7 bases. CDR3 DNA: TGTGCCAGCTCACCCAGGGAGGGCCCGGAGACCCAGTACTTC. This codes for CASSPREGPETQYF.